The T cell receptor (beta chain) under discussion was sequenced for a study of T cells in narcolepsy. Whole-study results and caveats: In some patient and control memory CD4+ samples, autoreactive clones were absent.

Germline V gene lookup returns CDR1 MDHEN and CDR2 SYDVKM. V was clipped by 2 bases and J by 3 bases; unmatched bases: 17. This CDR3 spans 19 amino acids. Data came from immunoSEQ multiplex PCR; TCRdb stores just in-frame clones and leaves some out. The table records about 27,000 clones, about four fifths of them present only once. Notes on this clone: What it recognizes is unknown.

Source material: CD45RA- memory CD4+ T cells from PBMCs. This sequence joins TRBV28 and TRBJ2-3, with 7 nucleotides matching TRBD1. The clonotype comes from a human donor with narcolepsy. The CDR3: CASSLRTLRTGQLTDTQYF. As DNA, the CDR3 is TGTGCCAGCAGTTTACGCACCCTTAGGACAGGCCAATTGACAGATACGCAGTATTTT.